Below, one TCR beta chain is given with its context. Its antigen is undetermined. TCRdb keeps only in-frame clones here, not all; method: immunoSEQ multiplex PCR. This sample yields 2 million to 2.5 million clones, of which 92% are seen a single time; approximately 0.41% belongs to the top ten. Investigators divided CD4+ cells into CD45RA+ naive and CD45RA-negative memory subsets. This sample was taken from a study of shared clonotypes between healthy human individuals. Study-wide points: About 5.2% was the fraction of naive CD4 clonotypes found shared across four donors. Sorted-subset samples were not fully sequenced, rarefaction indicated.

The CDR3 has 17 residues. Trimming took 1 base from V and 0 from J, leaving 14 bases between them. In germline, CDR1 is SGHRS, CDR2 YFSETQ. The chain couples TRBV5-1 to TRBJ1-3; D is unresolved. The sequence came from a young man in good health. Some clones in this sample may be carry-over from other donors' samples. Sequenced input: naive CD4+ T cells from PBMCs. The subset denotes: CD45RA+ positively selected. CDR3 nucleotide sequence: TGCGCCAGCAGCTTGTTACTGACGGGGAGCTCTGGAAACACCATATATTTT. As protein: CASSLLLTGSSGNTIYF.